The sequence of this TCR beta chain was determined in a study of blood T cell repertoires in COVID-19. Study processing details: Reference gene primer amplification gave estimated nucleated cell counts. TCRdb's table, derived via immunoSEQ multiplex PCR, lists solely in-frame clones and lacks some. The V and J calls and the clone size are those of that table, but D and trimming were determined from the DNA. The sample consists of about 100,000 clones, roughly nine tenths of them appearing once. The CDR3 is 14 amino acids. CDR1 and CDR2 from the germline V gene are MNHEY and SVGAGI. V was pared by 7 bases and J by 4 bases, with 6 bases of the junction left unmatched.

The receptor was derived from a man between 50 and 59 years old with active COVID-19. The rearrangement uses TRBV6-5 and TRBJ1-3, with TRBD1 matching over 8 bases. Material: peripheral blood. CDR3 coding DNA: TGTGCCAGCATCCTGGACAGGGTGGGAAACACCATATATTTT. Encoded protein: CASILDRVGNTIYF.